The 18 T cell receptor beta chains presented below share a single source sample, sequenced in a study of blood T cell repertoires in COVID-19. Using immunoSEQ multiplex PCR, the repertoire was profiled, and TCRdb retains in-frame clones only, with some absent. This table holds fewer than 450,000 clones, 88% found once. Sample: peripheral blood. The receptors shown here come from a woman in her seventies with COVID-19, enrolled during active disease.

This chain connects TRBV7-8 to TRBJ1-1; 11 nucleotides match TRBD1. J was trimmed by 5 bases and V by 5 bases; bases with no gene match: 10. This CDR3 region has 16 residues. The germline V gene encodes CDR1 SGHVS and CDR2 FQNEAQ. The CDR3 loop reads CASSTRTGGAGTEAFF. CDR3 coding DNA: TGTGCCAGCAGCACTCGGACAGGGGGCGCTGGGACTGAAGCTTTCTTT.

The J gene is TRBJ1-5, the V gene TRBV5-6; weak D call: TRBD1 (6 bases). The CDR3 sequence is 15 residues long. CDR1 SGHDT and CDR2 YYEEEE come from the germline V gene. Deletions cut 4 bases from V and 1 base from J, with 12 bases between. CDR3 bases: TGTGCCAGCAGCGAACAGGGACGGAGCAATCAGCCCCAGCATTTT. Translating it yields CASSEQGRSNQPQHF.

As to this clone: A much larger clone is a single base away; this may be a read error. The CDR3: CASSWTGNGYTF. The CDR3 DNA reads as TGTGCCAGCAGCTGGACAGGGAATGGCTACACCTTC. The rearrangement links TRBV7-9 to TRBJ1-2, with TRBD1 identical over 8 bases. V shed 4 bases and J 6 bases; nucleotides not matched to a gene: 1. CDR1 is SEHNR and CDR2 is FQNEAQ in the germline V gene (reference sequence). This CDR3 is 12 amino acids long. Full variable domain (outside the CDR3, taken from reference TRBV7-9 and TRBJ1-2): DTGVSQNPRHKITKRGQNVTFRCDPISEHNRLYWYRQTLGQGPEFLTYFQNEAQLEKSRLLSDRFSAERPKGSFSTLEIQRTEQGDSAMYLCASSWTGNGYTFGSGTRLTVV.

The V gene is TRBV21-1, the J gene TRBJ1-1. TRBV21-1 is designated a pseudogene. The length of the CDR3 is 15 residues. The CDR3 region is CASSKQGTTNTEAFF. The CDR3 region has the DNA TGTGCCAGCAGCAAACAGGGGACTACGAACACTGAAGCTTTCTTT.

J is TRBJ1-5 and V is TRBV6-6; perhaps TRBD1 as D (6 bases). CDR3 length: 14 amino acids. The germline V gene encodes CDR1 MNHNY and CDR2 SVGAGI (reference sequence). V gave up 6 bases and J gave up 4 bases, with 13 bases separating them. The CDR3 sequence is CASSPPRGNQPQHF. The CDR3 DNA sequence: TGTGCCAGCAGCCCCCCGAGGGGGAATCAGCCCCAGCATTTT.

V usage is TRBV2 and J usage is TRBJ1-2; a weak D match, TRBD1 (5 bases). V lost 7 bases and J lost 4, with 10 bases in between. CDR1 SNHLY and CDR2 FYNNEI come from the germline V gene. The CDR3 sequence is 12 residues long. CDR3 in amino acids: CASMEGLYGYTF. CDR3 DNA sequence: TGTGCCAGCATGGAGGGGCTCTATGGCTACACCTTC.

This clone occurred a few times. The chain has TRBV7-2 and TRBJ1-1; D is perhaps TRBD1 (6 bases). The CDR3 covers 14 residues. With 3 bases removed from V and 4 bases from J, the gap between germline ends came to 12 bases. Germline-derived CDR1 and CDR2 are SGHTA and FQGNSA. The CDR3 sequence is CASSLSQGVTEAFF. The CDR3 DNA follows: TGTGCCAGCAGCTTGTCACAGGGCGTCACTGAAGCTTTCTTT.

CDR3 region: CASSFRGGDEQYF. The CDR3, as DNA: TGTGCCAGCAGCTTCCGGGGGGGGGATGAGCAGTACTTC. This rearrangement joins TRBV7-2 to TRBJ2-7; 8 positions match TRBD2. Germline CDR1 is SGHTA and CDR2 is FQGNSA. V dropped 3 bases and J dropped 7; count of bases not matched to a gene: 5. The CDR3 covers 13 residues.

The V call is TRBV28, the J call TRBJ1-5, with D unresolved. CDR1 and CDR2 from the germline V gene are MDHEN and SYDVKM. The CDR3 is made up of 14 amino acids. Trimming took off 5 bases at V and 1 base at J, with 9 bases between the two ends. In nucleotides, the CDR3 is TGTGCCAGCAGTCCAGACTGGAGCAATCAGCCCCAGCATTTT. Its translation is CASSPDWSNQPQHF.

The chain links TRBV9 to TRBJ2-2; 7 bases are shared with TRBD1. The germline V gene has CDR1 SGDLS and CDR2 YYNGEE. This CDR3 is built from 16 residues. With V trimmed by 3 bases and J by 0 bases, 5 bases remained unmatched. The CDR3 is CASSARQGPNTGELFF. As DNA, the CDR3 is TGTGCCAGCAGCGCTAGACAGGGCCCGAACACCGGGGAGCTGTTTTTT.

In this sample, this clone turned up a few times. This same CDR3 is encoded by further DNA sequences in the sample. The chain uses TRBV9 and TRBJ2-1; D might be TRBD1 (5 bases). Germline CDR1 and CDR2: SGDLS and YYNGEE. The CDR3 totals 15 residues. V was pared by 0 bases and J by 4 bases, with 11 bases between. The CDR3 loop reads CASSVGSGLYNEQFF. Written as DNA, the CDR3 is TGTGCCAGCAGCGTAGGATCAGGGTTATACAATGAGCAGTTCTTC.

This chain joins TRBV28 and TRBJ2-3; the D is unclear. Between the trimmed V and J ends, which lost 4 bases and 5 bases, there was a span of 16 bases. Germline V lookup: CDR1 MDHEN, CDR2 SYDVKM. The CDR3 length is 15 residues. CDR3 amino acids: CASSSIGLLGDTQYF. The CDR3 nucleotides are TGTGCCAGCAGTTCCATCGGGTTGCTTGGAGATACGCAGTATTTT.

A single count supports this clone. The chain combines TRBV2 with TRBJ1-1, with 9 bases matching TRBD1. CDR3 length: 15 residues. Unmatched junction bases numbered 8, after V lost 4 bases and J lost 5 bases. The germline V gene has CDR1 SNHLY and CDR2 FYNNEI. CDR3 amino acids: CASSVGRQGGTEAFF. In DNA, the CDR3 is TGTGCCAGCAGTGTGGGAAGACAGGGGGGGACTGAAGCTTTCTTT.

The rearrangement joins TRBV7-9 to TRBJ2-7, with 8 bases that match TRBD1. Germline CDR1 and CDR2: SEHNR and FQNEAQ (reference sequence). CDR3 length: 14 residues. V dropped 5 bases and J dropped 2; count of bases not matched to a gene: 5. CDR3 sequence (DNA): TGTGCCAGCAGCGACTCGGGACAGGCCTACGAGCAGTACTTC. It encodes CASSDSGQAYEQYF.

This clone was detected a few times. The gene calls are TRBV7-9 and TRBJ2-7; the D gene is possibly TRBD2 (6 bases). This CDR3 has 14 amino acids. V lost 2 bases, J lost 3 bases, and 11 bases lay in between. In germline, CDR1 is SEHNR, CDR2 FQNEAQ (reference sequence). CDR3 nucleotides: TGTGCCAGCAGCTTATCGGACGGGGGCTACGAGCAGTACTTC. It yields the protein CASSLSDGGYEQYF.

The rearrangement links TRBV4-3 to TRBJ2-1, with 8 bases fitting TRBD2. The CDR3 runs to 16 residues. Germline V gene lookup returns CDR1 LGHNA and CDR2 YSLEER. V was pared by 0 bases and J by 8 bases, with 9 bases of the junction left unmatched. The CDR3 region is CASSQEGREGRDEQFF. CDR3 coding DNA: TGCGCCAGCAGCCAAGAAGGACGGGAGGGGAGGGATGAGCAGTTCTTC.

This clone was detected once. The genes are TRBV24-1 and TRBJ2-3; a possible D gene is TRBD2 (6 bases). From germline, CDR1 is KGHDR and CDR2 SFDVKD. Trimming pared 3 bases from V and 2 bases from J, leaving 11 bases between. The CDR3 length is 15 residues. The CDR3 sequence: CATSDQGGPTDTQYF. The DNA for the CDR3 is TGTGCCACCAGTGATCAGGGAGGACCCACAGATACGCAGTATTTT.

This rearrangement joins TRBV5-1 to TRBJ1-2, with 7 bases matching TRBD1. The V and J ends lost 2 bases and 6 bases, in that order; junction bases with no gene match: 10. The CDR3 consists of 15 residues. Germline V gene lookup returns CDR1 SGHRS and CDR2 YFSETQ. CDR3 sequence (DNA): TGCGCCAGCAGCTTAGGGGACAGATCCGAGGATGGCTACACCTTC. This encodes CASSLGDRSEDGYTF.